A single sample gave rise to the 14 T cell receptor beta chains below, sequenced in a study of blood T cell repertoires in COVID-19 (TCRdb year 2020). The receptor library was made with the immunoSEQ multiplex PCR assay. What TCRdb holds here is the immuneACCESS table cut down to in-frame rearrangements. Part of the clones is not present; checked against another copy, under half of the missing clones reflect an unresolved V gene, and the others are unexplained. In all, the sample holds 300,000 to 400,000 clones, and approximately 91% of those were seen once. The ten top clones hold about 7% of the sample. The specimen sequenced was peripheral blood. These receptors were obtained from a woman between 65 and 79 years old with COVID-19, enrolled during active disease.

This chain connects TRBV9 to TRBJ2-7; D is unclear. Trimming removed 4 bases at V and 3 bases at J, with 11 bases between. The germline gives CDR1 SGDLS, CDR2 YYNGEE. This CDR3 is built from 13 residues. CDR3: CASSPPGGYEQYF. The CDR3 DNA reads as TGTGCCAGCAGCCCCCCCGGTGGCTACGAGCAGTACTTC.

The chain couples TRBV18 to TRBJ2-3, with D possibly matching TRBD1 (6 bases). Deletions cut 1 base from V and 2 bases from J, with 13 bases between. Germline CDR1 and CDR2: KGHSH and LQKENI. The CDR3 runs 16 residues. CDR3 coding DNA: TGTGCCAGCTCACCACAACAGGGTATTAACACAGATACGCAGTATTTT. Protein: CASSPQQGINTDTQYF.

The V and J genes are TRBV5-1 and TRBJ1-5; 7 positions agree with TRBD1. V gave up 4 bases and J gave up 11 bases; unmatched junction bases: 12. Germline V gene lookup returns CDR1 SGHRS and CDR2 YFSETQ. CDR3 length: 14 amino acids. The CDR3 loop reads CASSTGQANGAQHF. The CDR3 DNA sequence: TGCGCCAGCAGCACCGGACAGGCCAACGGGGCCCAGCATTTT.

The chain employs TRBV7-9 and TRBJ1-4; TRBD1 matches 7 bases. The CDR3 is 16 amino acids. Per the germline V gene, CDR1 is SEHNR and CDR2 is FQNEAQ (reference sequence). After removal of 3 bases from V and 7 bases from J, the junction contained 11 bases not matched to a gene. The CDR3 sequence is CASSFPKGQTIEKLFF. As DNA, the CDR3 is TGTGCCAGCAGCTTTCCTAAGGGACAGACAATTGAAAAACTGTTTTTT.

The V and J genes are TRBV12-3 or TRBV12-4 and TRBJ1-2; no clear D gene. V lost 3 bases, J lost 3 bases, and 8 bases lay in between. CDR3 size: 13 residues. The CDR3 region is CASSFKEDYGYTF. The CDR3 DNA reads as TGTGCCAGCAGTTTTAAAGAGGACTATGGCTACACCTTC.

This chain links TRBV6-5 with TRBJ1-4, with a tentative D call TRBD1 (5 bases). Germline V lookup: CDR1 MNHEY, CDR2 SVGAGI. The CDR3 runs to 14 residues. The V end lost 6 bases, the J end lost 8 bases, and 16 bases lay between the germline ends. CDR3 in DNA: TGTGCCAGCAGCGGGGGGGTGAGGGGCGAAAAACTGTTTTTT. It encodes CASSGGVRGEKLFF.

The chain couples TRBV20-1 to TRBJ1-1; 7 nucleotides align to TRBD1. CDR3 length equals 11 residues. V lost 3 bases to trimming and J lost 7 bases; unmatched junction nucleotides: 2. Germline CDR1 DFQATT, CDR2 SNEGSKA (reference sequence). In DNA, the CDR3 is TGCAGTGCTAGCCAGGGGGGTGAAGCTTTCTTT. Protein product: CSASQGGEAFF.

This chain uses TRBV10-2 with TRBJ2-3; TRBD2 matches 14 bases. CDR3 size: 17 residues. Trimming removed 3 bases from V and 5 bases from J; junction bases left unmatched: 7. Germline assignment: CDR1 WSHSY and CDR2 SAAADI. The CDR3 bases are TGCGCCAGCAGTGAAAAATTCGGGACTAGCGGGGGAGATACGCAGTATTTT. It yields the protein CASSEKFGTSGGDTQYF.

V and J are TRBV27 and TRBJ2-7; 8 bases line up with TRBD1. V shed 5 bases, J shed 3 bases, and the junction held 9 bases outside the gene matches. This CDR3 has 15 amino acids. CDR1 and CDR2 from the germline V gene are MNHEY and SMNVEV (reference sequence). The DNA of the CDR3 is TGTGCCAGCAGTGTAGGATCAGGGGGCGGCTACGAGCAGTACTTC. This translates into CASSVGSGGGYEQYF.

The chain employs TRBV6-1 and TRBJ1-2; D is uncertain. Germline V lookup: CDR1 MNHNS, CDR2 SASEGT. The CDR3 runs 15 residues. V shed 3 bases and J shed 0 bases, with 11 bases lying between them. CDR3 amino acids: CASSDPVGANYGYTF. CDR3 sequence (DNA): TGTGCCAGCAGTGACCCGGTCGGAGCTAACTATGGCTACACCTTC.

This clone has a count of ten or more. The rearrangement links TRBV15 to TRBJ1-4, with 7 positions matching TRBD1. Germline V CDR1 and CDR2: LNHNV, YYDKDF (reference sequence). CDR3 length: 14 residues. Trimming took 5 bases from V and 5 from J; bases not matched to a gene: 5. CDR3 protein: CATSDDRVNEKLFF. CDR3 DNA: TGTGCCACCAGCGACGACAGGGTGAATGAAAAACTGTTTTTT.

This chain links TRBV29-1 with TRBJ1-1; D unclear. CDR1 is SQVTM and CDR2 is ANQGSEA in the germline V gene. The CDR3 runs 11 residues. Trimming pared 5 bases from V and 5 bases from J, leaving 9 bases between. CDR3 nucleotides: TGCAGCGTTAGCTGGGCTACTGAAGCTTTCTTT. Translation: CSVSWATEAFF.

Only one count was recorded for this clone. V usage is TRBV7-2 and J usage is TRBJ2-7; 11 bases map to TRBD1. This CDR3 is 14 amino acids long. In germline, CDR1 is SGHTA, CDR2 FQGNSA. With V trimmed by 4 bases and J by 6 bases, 5 bases remained unmatched. The CDR3 loop is CASSSGQGVGEQYF. In nucleotides, the CDR3 is TGTGCCAGCAGCTCGGGACAGGGGGTGGGCGAGCAGTACTTC.

The chain's CDR3 is CASTSGHLIYEQYF. The CDR3 DNA reads TGTGCCAGCACTTCGGGACATCTTATTTACGAGCAGTACTTC. V gene TRBV7-9 combines with J gene TRBJ2-7; tentatively, D is TRBD1 (6 bases). This CDR3 is 14 amino acids long. V shed 7 bases and J shed 4 bases, with 17 bases lying between them. CDR1 SEHNR and CDR2 FQNEAQ come from the germline V gene (reference sequence).